Shown below are 9 T cell receptor beta chains from a single sample sequenced in a study of vaccination effects on CD4 cells after COVID-19. Before sequencing, viral peptide pools were used by the ViraFEST assay to expand antigen-specific CD4+ T cells. Cells that had been cultured for 10 days were the source of isolated CD4+ T cells. The assay was immunoSEQ multiplex PCR, and TCRdb's table has in-frame clones only and misses some. Of about 54,000 clones in the sample, approximately 79% were seen once. Antigen specificity for these receptors is unknown. The starting material was CD4+ T cells from PBMCs cultured with HCoV-229E spike peptides, obtained before COVID-19 vaccination. The receptors here all came from a human donor who received a COVID-19 vaccine.

This chain uses TRBV7-2 with TRBJ1-5, with 12 bases identical to TRBD1. Germline CDR1 reads SGHTA; CDR2 reads FQGNSA. V was pared by 5 bases and J by 4 bases, with 6 bases of the junction left unmatched. This CDR3 contains 16 residues. In DNA, the CDR3 is TGTGCCAGCAGCCCAGGGGACAGGGGGCGGAATCAGCCCCAGCATTTT. Its translation: CASSPGDRGRNQPQHF.

The chain carries TRBV7-2 and TRBJ1-2; D is unresolved. V was clipped by 0 bases and J by 5 bases, with 4 bases between them. This CDR3 is built from 12 residues. In germline, CDR1 is SGHTA, CDR2 FQGNSA. CDR3 residues: CASSLAGYGYTF. The DNA of the CDR3 is TGTGCCAGCAGCTTAGCAGGGTATGGCTACACCTTC.

The chain employs TRBV9 and TRBJ2-5, with TRBD1 matching 8 bases. The CDR3 consists of 18 residues. CDR1 is SGDLS and CDR2 is YYNGEE in the germline V gene. The V segment lost 3 bases and the J segment 3 bases; nucleotides outside the gene matches: 16. The CDR3 spells CASSADPGMTGEEETQYF. The CDR3 nucleotides read TGTGCCAGCAGCGCTGACCCTGGGATGACAGGGGAGGAAGAGACCCAGTACTTC.

The chain carries TRBV6-5 and TRBJ1-2, with D uncertain. This CDR3 contains 11 residues. The V end lost 8 bases, the J end lost 3 bases, and 7 bases lay between the germline ends. Per germline, CDR1 MNHEY and CDR2 SVGAGI. CDR3 residues: CASVEYYGYTF. In DNA, the CDR3 is TGTGCCAGCGTAGAGTACTATGGCTACACCTTC.

The V and J genes are TRBV23-1 and TRBJ2-7; D might be TRBD1 (5 bases). TRBV23-1 is given ORF status, its function remaining uncertain. The CDR3 consists of 15 residues. Trimming took off 11 bases at V and 4 bases at J, with 24 bases between the two ends. CDR3 region: CAGRTHVEGVYEQYV. CDR3 nucleotides: TGCGCCGGTAGGACGCATGTTGAAGGGGTATACGAGCAGTACGTC.

The genes are TRBV18 and TRBJ1-3; D ambiguous. V was cut by 2 bases and J by 0 bases, with 8 bases left in between. The germline gives CDR1 KGHSH, CDR2 LQKENI. The CDR3 sequence is 15 residues long. The CDR3, as DNA: TGTGCCAGCTCACCAGGACGGAGCTCTGGAAACACCATATATTTT. Its translation: CASSPGRSSGNTIYF.

The rearrangement uses TRBV7-2 and TRBJ1-6; possibly TRBD1 for D (5 bases). V was shortened by 6 bases and J by 4 bases, with 10 bases between the two germline ends. The CDR3 consists of 14 residues. Germline V lookup: CDR1 SGHTA, CDR2 FQGNSA. CDR3 loop: CASRTGGYNSPLHF. In nucleotides, the CDR3 is TGTGCCAGCAGAACCGGGGGTTATAATTCACCCCTCCACTTT.

A few counts support this clone. The V call is TRBV5-1, the J call TRBJ2-1, with D perhaps matching TRBD2 (6 bases). Germline-derived CDR1 and CDR2 are SGHRS and YFSETQ. This CDR3 contains 15 residues. The germline V and J ends were trimmed by 2 bases and 5 bases, with 14 bases remaining between them. The DNA of the CDR3 is TGCGCCAGCAGCTTTCCCGGGACTTACAACAATGAGCAGTTCTTC. Its translation: CASSFPGTYNNEQFF.

The chain carries TRBV19 and TRBJ2-4; D may correspond to TRBD1 or TRBD2 (5 bases each). The length of the CDR3 is 14 residues. V was cut by 5 bases and J by 8 bases, with 16 bases left in between. Germline values: CDR1 LNHDA, CDR2 SQIVND (reference sequence). The CDR3 sequence is CASSPTTEGDIQYF. The CDR3 DNA is TGTGCCAGTAGTCCCACGACAGAGGGAGACATTCAGTACTTC. Full variable domain (missing parts from reference TRBV19 and TRBJ2-4): DGGITQSPKYLFRKEGQNVTLSCEQNLNHDAMYWYRQDPGQGLRLIYYSQIVNDFQKGDIAEGYSVSREKKESFPLTVTSAQKNPTAFYLCASSPTTEGDIQYFGAGTRLSVL.